A few counts support the clone carrying this T cell receptor beta chain. This specimen belongs to a study of blood T cell repertoires in COVID-19. Across the whole study: Some COVID-19 samples were acute and others convalescent; all came from the United States, Italy and Spain.

Trimming removed 4 bases from V and 1 base from J; junction bases left unmatched: 11. The CDR3 sequence is 17 residues long. From germline, CDR1 is MGHRA and CDR2 YSYEKL. TCRdb's table, derived via immunoSEQ multiplex PCR, lists solely in-frame clones and lacks some. The table shows 30,000 to 45,000 clones, with approximately 80% occurring only once. This clonotype was obtained from a man aged 60 to 69 with active COVID-19. Sequenced input: peripheral blood. The chain combines TRBV4-1 with TRBJ1-1, with 8 positions matching TRBD1. CDR3 nucleotide sequence: TGCGCCAGCAGCCGGACGGGCAGGGGGCTGGCGAACACTGAAGCTTTCTTT. Residues: CASSRTGRGLANTEAFF.